Shown below are 28 T cell receptor beta chains from a single sample sequenced in a study of cytomegalovirus exposure and HLA in healthy donors. The primer mix had 60 Vbeta and 13 Jbeta primers. Profiled with immunoSEQ multiplex PCR; TCRdb holds only in-frame clones, not every one. The sample shows roughly 150,000 clones, 82% of them seen only once. Sequencing was carried out using PBMCs. The receptors come from a woman aged 50 to 65 in good health and CMV-seropositive.

This clone came up once. The genes are TRBV6-1 and TRBJ1-2; TRBD1 matches 7 bases. The V gene end was trimmed by 7 bases and the J gene end by 0 bases; junction bases not matched to a gene: 8. The CDR3 extends over 15 amino acids. Germline lookup yields CDR1 MNHNS and CDR2 SASEGT. The CDR3 reads CASMTTGAPNYGYTF. CDR3 DNA sequence: TGTGCCAGCATGACCACAGGGGCCCCTAACTATGGCTACACCTTC.

As regards this clone: This specimen includes other DNA sequences encoding the same CDR3. The gene calls are TRBV2 and TRBJ2-2; TRBD2 might be the D (6 bases). Germline CDR1 is SNHLY and CDR2 is FYNNEI. This CDR3 has 16 residues. Trimming removed 6 bases from V and 3 bases from J, with 17 bases in between. The CDR3 region is CASRQRGLAHTGELFF. Here the CDR3 DNA reads TGTGCCAGCAGGCAGAGGGGCCTAGCGCACACCGGGGAGCTGTTTTTT.

The chain couples TRBV7-8 to TRBJ2-3; a possible D gene is TRBD2 (6 bases). Trimming took 3 bases from V and 0 from J, leaving 10 bases between them. The CDR3 runs to 15 residues. Germline-derived CDR1 and CDR2 are SGHVS and FQNEAQ. CDR3 DNA sequence: TGTGCCAGCAGCTTCGGGAGCTTGAGCACAGATACGCAGTATTTT. Protein sequence: CASSFGSLSTDTQYF. The full variable domain, rest sourced from reference TRBV7-8 and TRBJ2-3, is GAGVSQSPRYKVAKRGQDVALRCDPISGHVSLFWYQQALGQGPEFLTYFQNEAQLDKSGLPSDRFFAERPEGSVSTLKIQRTQQEDSAVYLCASSFGSLSTDTQYFGPGTRLTVL.

Worth noting for this clone: The germline gene is not matched at one end of the junction; a read error may be the cause. The chain joins TRBV5-1 to TRBJ1-2; D not certain. Germline-derived CDR1 and CDR2 are SGHRS and YFSETQ. The CDR3 runs 15 residues. The CDR3 DNA is TGCGCCAGCAGCCTAGGACGAGGGAAAAACTTTGGCTACACCTTC. Its translation: CASSLGRGKNFGYTF.

This chain uses TRBV4-1 with TRBJ1-5, with TRBD1 as a possible D gene (5 bases). Trimming removed 2 bases at V and 8 bases at J, with 13 bases between. CDR3 length: 14 residues. Germline V gives CDR1 MGHRA, CDR2 YSYEKL. CDR3 bases: TGCGCCAGCAGCCAAACCAGGGTTCAAGAGCCCCAGCATTTT. Its protein product is CASSQTRVQEPQHF.

The V call is TRBV5-8, the J call TRBJ2-1; TRBD1 is a possible D gene (6 bases). The germline CDR1 and CDR2 sequences are SGHTS and YDEGEE. Trimming removed 9 bases from V and 2 bases from J, with 12 bases in between. This CDR3 spans 13 amino acids. The CDR3 DNA is TGTGCCATCAACCGGGACACCTACAATGAGCAGTTCTTC. It is translated as CAINRDTYNEQFF.

The chain has TRBV5-8 and TRBJ2-5, with a weak D call TRBD1 (7 bases). The CDR3 totals 15 residues. Trimming took 4 bases from V and 4 from J, leaving 17 bases between them. Per germline, CDR1 SGHTS and CDR2 YDEGEE. The CDR3 nucleotides read TGTGCCAGCAGCCCGAGGAGGGGGCATGGAGAGACCCAGTACTTC. Protein: CASSPRRGHGETQYF.

This clone was recorded once. J is TRBJ1-1 and V is TRBV29-1; a possible D gene is TRBD1 (6 bases). The V end was cut by 3 bases, the J end by 1 base, with 6 bases between. This CDR3 is built from 12 residues. CDR1 is SQVTM and CDR2 is ANQGSEA in the germline V gene. The CDR3 here is CSVEGQNTEAFF. CDR3 DNA sequence: TGCAGCGTTGAGGGACAGAACACTGAAGCTTTCTTT.

With regard to this clone: An end of the junction differs from the germline gene, which may be a read error. Other DNA sequences within the sample encode an identical CDR3. This chain joins TRBV30 and TRBJ1-1, with D possibly being TRBD1 (5 bases). The CDR3 spans 13 residues. CDR1 GTSNPN and CDR2 SVGIG come from the germline V gene (reference sequence). Written as DNA, the CDR3 is TGCGCCTGGAGCAGGGATTCGGACACTGAAGCTTTCTTT. As protein: CAWSRDSDTEAFF.

The rearrangement uses TRBV6-5 and TRBJ1-5; possibly TRBD1 for D (5 bases). The CDR3 contains 14 residues. Germline CDR1 reads MNHEY; CDR2 reads SVGAGI. V dropped 6 bases and J dropped 2 bases, with 11 bases sitting between them. The CDR3 DNA is TGTGCCAGCAGGAAAGGGGATGGCAATCAGCCCCAGCATTTT. Protein: CASRKGDGNQPQHF.

The V call is TRBV6-1, the J call TRBJ1-6; D unclear. Germline V gene data show CDR1 as MNHNS and CDR2 as SASEGT. The CDR3 consists of 15 residues. Trimming removed 7 bases at V and 5 bases at J, with 15 bases between. The CDR3, as DNA: TGTGCCAGCACCGACTCAGGCGGGGATAATTCACCCCTCCACTTT. Protein sequence: CASTDSGGDNSPLHF.

This sequence joins TRBV14 and TRBJ2-2, with TRBD2 identical over 8 bases. The CDR3 has 15 amino acids. Germline values: CDR1 SGHDN, CDR2 FVKESK. The ends lost 4 bases at V and 5 bases at J; junction bases unmatched: 6. The CDR3 region is CASSLAAGGTGELFF. The CDR3 coding sequence is TGTGCCAGCAGCCTGGCTGCGGGGGGTACCGGGGAGCTGTTTTTT.

The V gene is TRBV6-5, the J gene TRBJ2-6; a possible D gene is TRBD1 (5 bases). This CDR3 has 15 residues. Trimming pared 2 bases from V and 2 bases from J, leaving 7 bases between. Germline lookup yields CDR1 MNHEY and CDR2 SVGAGI. CDR3: CASSYVGAGANVLTF. DNA for the CDR3: TGTGCCAGCAGTTACGTAGGGGCTGGGGCCAACGTCCTGACTTTC.

The chain links TRBV5-4 to TRBJ1-1, with D maybe TRBD1 (6 bases). This CDR3 is 12 amino acids long. In germline, CDR1 is SGHNT, CDR2 YYREEE (reference sequence). Trimming took 4 bases from V and 8 from J, leaving 12 bases between them. The DNA for the CDR3 is TGTGCCAGCAGCCGACGGACAGAAGAAGCTTTCTTT. Translating gives CASSRRTEEAFF.

The genes are TRBV10-3 and TRBJ1-4; maybe TRBD1 (5 bases). There are 16 residues in the CDR3. V was clipped by 2 bases and J by 3 bases, with 13 bases between them. The germline V gene encodes CDR1 ENHRY and CDR2 SYGVKD. The CDR3 region is CAISEGRGIANEKLFF. The CDR3 nucleotides are TGTGCCATCAGTGAGGGGCGGGGGATAGCTAATGAAAAACTGTTTTTT.

This clone was recorded once. The chain is built from TRBV9 and TRBJ1-6; TRBD1 might be the D (6 bases). V lost 0 bases and J 7 bases, leaving 8 bases between the germline ends. Germline V gene sequence: CDR1 SGDLS, CDR2 YYNGEE. There are 14 residues in the CDR3. CDR3 loop: CASSVGTGNSPLHF. Here the CDR3 DNA reads TGTGCCAGCAGCGTAGGAACAGGGAATTCACCCCTCCACTTT.

The chain has TRBV19 and TRBJ1-5, with D hard to call. In germline, CDR1 is LNHDA, CDR2 SQIVND (reference sequence). The V gene lost 3 bases and the J gene lost 5 bases, with 11 bases spanning the gap. The length of the CDR3 is 14 residues. CDR3 in amino acids: CASSMTRQYQPQHF. DNA of the CDR3: TGTGCCAGTAGTATGACTCGGCAGTATCAGCCCCAGCATTTT.

This rearrangement joins TRBV27 to TRBJ2-7; weak D call: TRBD2 (6 bases). V was shortened by 10 bases and J by 1 base, with 20 bases between the two germline ends. The length of the CDR3 is 15 residues. Germline V gene lookup returns CDR1 MNHEY and CDR2 SMNVEV (reference sequence). CDR3 region: CATIRTSGGSYEQYF. In nucleotides, the CDR3 is TGTGCCACCATACGGACGTCTGGGGGGTCCTACGAGCAGTACTTC.

This sequence joins TRBV10-3 and TRBJ2-2; 10 bases are a match to TRBD1. Germline CDR1 and CDR2: ENHRY and SYGVKD. The trim removed 8 bases at V and 3 bases at J, leaving 0 bases unmatched. This CDR3 region has 13 residues. The CDR3, as DNA: TGTGCCATCGGGACAGGGGACACCGGGGAGCTGTTTTTT. Translated: CAIGTGDTGELFF.

The rearrangement joins TRBV7-6 to TRBJ2-5; D unresolved. The end of the DNA fits TRBJ2-7 better, so the J call may be wrong. CDR1 and CDR2 from the germline V gene are SGHVS and FNYEAQ. The CDR3 length is 10 residues. The CDR3 here is CASSCNEQYF. The CDR3 DNA sequence: TGTGCCAGCAGCTGCAACGAGCAGTACTTC.

The chain joins TRBV10-2 to TRBJ1-1; 9 nucleotides line up with TRBD1. Germline V CDR1 and CDR2: WSHSY, SAAADI. V shed 6 bases, J shed 11 bases, and the junction held 10 bases outside the gene matches. The CDR3 consists of 13 residues. As DNA, the CDR3 is TGCGCCAGCAGCCCTGGACAGGGGAAGTGGGCTTTCTTT. It translates to CASSPGQGKWAFF.

The CDR3 DNA follows: TGTGCCAGCAGCTTAACCGCTAGCTCTGGAAACACCATATATTTT. Amino acids: CASSLTASSGNTIYF. V is TRBV11-2 and J is TRBJ1-3; D not resolved. The CDR3 length is 15 residues. The V gene lost 2 bases and the J gene lost 0 bases, with 8 bases spanning the gap. Germline loops: CDR1 SGHAT, CDR2 FQNNGV.

The chain employs TRBV29-1 and TRBJ2-3; no reliable D call. This CDR3 is 12 amino acids long. Trimming pared 4 bases from V and 2 bases from J, leaving 7 bases between. CDR1 and CDR2 from the germline V gene are SQVTM and ANQGSEA. CDR3 residues: CSVVLNTDTQYF. The CDR3 DNA follows: TGCAGCGTTGTACTTAACACAGATACGCAGTATTTT.

The chain combines TRBV10-1 with TRBJ2-2; weak D call: TRBD2 (5 bases). Germline CDR1 is WNHNN and CDR2 is SYGVQD (reference sequence). V lost 0 bases to trimming and J lost 4 bases, with 9 bases between them. This CDR3 spans 15 amino acids. The CDR3 nucleotides read TGCGCCAGCAGTGAGTCTCGGGGAACCACCGGGGAGCTGTTTTTT. Amino acids: CASSESRGTTGELFF.

The rearrangement uses TRBV23-1 and TRBJ1-1, with 9 bases identical to TRBD1. Being an ORF, TRBV23-1 has a function that is uncertain. J lost 5 bases, V lost 0 bases, and 13 bases had no gene match. This CDR3 contains 18 residues. CDR3 sequence: CASSQSGTGSTTGTEAFF. The CDR3 nucleotides are TGCGCCAGCAGTCAATCCGGGACAGGGTCGACTACGGGAACTGAAGCTTTCTTT.

CDR3 residues: CASSYRDRGLAFF. The CDR3 DNA reads as TGTGCCAGCAGTTACCGGGACAGGGGGCTGGCTTTCTTT. The chain is built from TRBV6-5 and TRBJ1-1; 12 bases are shared with TRBD1. Trimming removed 2 bases from V and 11 bases from J; junction bases left unmatched: 3. The CDR3 runs to 13 residues. Germline lookup yields CDR1 MNHEY and CDR2 SVGAGI.

The CDR3 DNA follows: TGTGCCAGCTCACCATCTGTGGACAGATCCTATGGCTACACCTTC. Its protein is CASSPSVDRSYGYTF. The chain couples TRBV18 to TRBJ1-2, with D possibly TRBD1 on 6 matching bases. Germline assignment: CDR1 KGHSH and CDR2 LQKENI. Trimming left V 2 bases short and J 4 bases short, with 14 bases between. The CDR3 is 15 residues long.

This clone was seen a few times. This chain links TRBV19 with TRBJ1-2, with TRBD1 identical over 8 bases. This CDR3 has 14 residues. Germline V CDR1 and CDR2: LNHDA, SQIVND (reference sequence). Trimming took 7 bases from V and 3 from J; bases not matched to a gene: 7. The CDR3 protein is CASTPRGRDYGYTF. In DNA form, the CDR3 reads TGTGCCAGTACCCCCAGGGGGCGCGACTATGGCTACACCTTC.